The entry that follows covers one T cell receptor (beta chain) sequence. The target of this receptor is not known. One base away there is no much larger clone; base qualities are not given. These data originate in a study of OX40 agonist ivuxolimab in advanced cancers. Describing the broader study: Ivuxolimab was a fully human IgG2 agonistic monoclonal antibody targeting the costimulatory receptor OX40 (CD134). Intravenous ivuxolimab was administered to patients every 2 weeks at six dose levels: 0.01, 0.1, 0.3, 1.5, 3 and 10 mg/kg. Among the 50 to 55 dose-escalation patients, around 19 had hepatocellular carcinoma, around 15 melanoma, 9 renal cell carcinoma and 9 head and neck cancer. In the dose-escalation cohort, 70% to 90% of patients were male, and the mean age was roughly 56 years with a range of about 20 to 80. Patients were allowed to have had prior anti-PD-1, anti-PD-L1 or anti-CTLA-4 therapy, and 30% to 40% of the dose-escalation patients had previously received checkpoint inhibitors. Partial responses were achieved by three dose-escalation patients, of whom one had hepatocellular carcinoma and two had cutaneous melanoma. Peripheral TCRbeta sequencing aimed to test whether ivuxolimab altered TCR sequence diversity and caused clonal T-cell expansion. The paper reports the monotherapy dose-escalation portion (N of about 52 patients) of the phase I ivuxolimab trial.

Broad study findings and their caveats: At doses from 0.1 to 3.0 mg/kg, clonal expansion was seen in both CD4+ and CD8+ blood T cells between baseline and week 6. The antigen specificity of the peripheral T cells that underwent clonal expansion was not determined. After ivuxolimab, more expanded clones were found on average in CD8+ T cells than in CD4+ T cells. In the 0.1-3.0 mg/kg groups, partial responders were among the patients with the lowest normalized peripheral clonal expansion, particularly in CD8+ T cells. Low levels of normalized T-cell clonal expansion were also seen in some patients who did not respond.

For sequencing of the TCRbeta CDR3 region, genomic DNA was extracted from the sorted cells. The immunoSEQ Assay was used for sequencing of TCRbeta CDR3 regions. Here the immuneACCESS table is served through TCRdb, limited to in-frame sequences with V and J called. Missing clones are a known gap in these copies; in checked studies unresolved V genes cover under half, and the rest lacks a known reason. The sample table lists just under 100,000 clones, around 94% of them with a count of one. The ten largest clones take up 0.18% of the sample. CDR1 and CDR2 were assigned from the germline V gene as MDHEN and SYDVKM. V ends up 5 bases short and J 4 bases short, with an unmatched junction base count of 6. Including the terminal cysteine and phenylalanine, the CDR3 comprises 15 residues. Just CDR3 DNA is preserved here, 45 bases in frame from base 1. The trial excluded patients who had a history of autoimmune disease or were on systemic immunosuppression. Peripheral blood for TCR sequencing was collected from all dose cohorts at baseline, on cycle 4 day 1, and on cycle 7 day 1. The samples were taken from a phase I, first-in-human, multicenter, open-label dose-escalation trial of ivuxolimab. Adults with locally advanced or metastatic melanoma, renal cell carcinoma, hepatocellular carcinoma or head and neck squamous cell carcinoma were enrolled in the trial. CD4+ and CD8+ T cells were sorted separately from peripheral blood before TCR sequencing.

The V gene is TRBV28 and the J gene is TRBJ1-3; 9 bases in the junction line up with TRBD1. The sample here was CD4+ or CD8+ T cells sorted from blood, taken in a trial of the OX40 agonist ivuxolimab. This clonotype was sampled from an adult with an advanced solid tumor such as melanoma, head and neck, liver or kidney cancer. The CDR3 amino acid sequence is: CASSPGQGWGNTIYF. The DNA sequence reads TGTGCCAGCAGTCCCGGACAGGGGTGGGGAAACACCATATATTTT. Where the CDR3 stops, the reference TRBV28 and TRBJ1-3 genes take over; the full variable domain is DVKVTQSSRYLVKRTGEKVFLECVQDMDHENMFWYRQDPGLGLRLIYFSYDVKMKEKGDIPEGYSVSREKKERFSLILESASTNQTSMYLCASSPGQGWGNTIYFGEGSWLTVV.